Sequencing of this TCR beta chain was carried out in a study of spatial heterogeneity in lung cancer. About the research overall: Each time, sequencing found more beta-chain sequences than alpha-chain sequences. Raw reads showed each unique TCR and UMI combination turning up more than ten times on average. Bulk RNA-seq from matched material yielded a T cell module score that correlated strongly with TCR transcript counts in tumor regions.

Study observations and caveats: The number of expanded tumor alpha and beta chains correlated with mutation number.

The trim removed 6 bases at V and 0 bases at J, leaving 4 bases unmatched. The CDR3 extends over 14 amino acids. Germline values: CDR1 SNHLY, CDR2 FYNNEI. Regarding time point: sample taken at primary tumor resection. The study tagged each TCR cDNA molecule with a unique molecular identifier. Via MiXCR, TCRdb re-called the 5' RACE reads, giving one row per CDR3 protein. Here the sample spans some 8,700 distinct CDR3 sequences, under 15% being singletons. There are a few counts of this clonotype. Antigen unknown. Found in a library prepared for alpha chains, this beta chain is an off-target read, and its abundance has little meaning.

The receptor was derived from a male donor with early-stage non-small cell lung cancer. The chain joins TRBV2 to TRBJ1-2; 7 bases agree with TRBD1. The sequences come from lung tumor tissue, collected at surgery. CDR3 coding DNA: TGTGCCAGCAGCGTTGGGACAGCTAACTATGGCTACACCTTC. Residues: CASSVGTANYGYTF.